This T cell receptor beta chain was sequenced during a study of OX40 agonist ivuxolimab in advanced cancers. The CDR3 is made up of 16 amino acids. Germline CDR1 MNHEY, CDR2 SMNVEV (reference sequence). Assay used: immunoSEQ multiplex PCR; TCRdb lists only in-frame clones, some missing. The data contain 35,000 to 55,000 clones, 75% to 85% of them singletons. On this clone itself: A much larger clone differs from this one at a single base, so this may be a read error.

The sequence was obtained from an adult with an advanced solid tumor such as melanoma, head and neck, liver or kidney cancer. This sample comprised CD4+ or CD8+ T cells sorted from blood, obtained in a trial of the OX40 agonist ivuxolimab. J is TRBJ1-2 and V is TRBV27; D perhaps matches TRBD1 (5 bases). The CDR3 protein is CANSFVSRGGSYGYTF. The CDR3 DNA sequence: TGTGCCAACAGTTTCGTATCTCGGGGCGGATCCTATGGCTACACCTTC.